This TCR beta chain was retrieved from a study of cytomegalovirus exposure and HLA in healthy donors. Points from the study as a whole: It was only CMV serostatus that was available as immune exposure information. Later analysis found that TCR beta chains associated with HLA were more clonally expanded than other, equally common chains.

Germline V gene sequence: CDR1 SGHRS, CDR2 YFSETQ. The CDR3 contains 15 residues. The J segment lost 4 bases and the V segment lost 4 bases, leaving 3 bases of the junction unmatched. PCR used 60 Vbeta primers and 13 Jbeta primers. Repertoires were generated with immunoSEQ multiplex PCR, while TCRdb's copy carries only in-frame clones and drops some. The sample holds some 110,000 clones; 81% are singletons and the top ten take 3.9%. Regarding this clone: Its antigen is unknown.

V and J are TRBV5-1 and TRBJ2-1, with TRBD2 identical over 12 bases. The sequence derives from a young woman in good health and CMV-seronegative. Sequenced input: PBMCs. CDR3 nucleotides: TGCGCCAGCAGCCAAACTAGCGGGAGGTACAATGAGCAGTTCTTC. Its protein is CASSQTSGRYNEQFF.